The 12 T cell receptor beta chains below were found in one sample sequenced in a study of T cells in tumors after PD-1 blockade (dated by TCRdb to the late 2010s). The library was obtained by the immunoSEQ multiplex PCR assay. TCRdb re-hosts the immuneACCESS table, in-frame sequences only. Its copies lack some clones; in the studies checked, an unresolved V gene accounts for under half of them, and the cause for the rest is not known. The sample has approximately 12,000 clones on record, 63% of them singletons. The ten largest clones take up about 15% of the sample. The meaning of the sample's time point label: before anti-PD-1 therapy. Sequencing used tumor tissue, obtained before anti-PD-1 treatment. The receptors stem from a human donor with basal cell carcinoma.

This chain connects TRBV7-9 to TRBJ1-1; the match to TRBD1 covers 7 bases. In germline, CDR1 is SEHNR, CDR2 FQNEAQ (reference sequence). There are 14 residues in the CDR3. The V and J ends lost 1 base and 6 bases, in that order; junction bases with no gene match: 5. The CDR3 bases are TGTGCCAGCAGCTTAGGTGACAGGGATGCTGAAGCTTTCTTT. It codes for CASSLGDRDAEAFF.

The CDR3 spells CASSLFFLPQNEQFF. Written as DNA, the CDR3 is TGTGCCAGCAGCTTGTTTTTCCTCCCCCAGAATGAGCAGTTCTTC. The rearrangement links TRBV5-8 to TRBJ2-1; D is unclear. This CDR3 contains 15 residues. The V end lost 1 base, the J end lost 7 bases, and 15 bases lay between the germline ends. The germline V gene encodes CDR1 SGHTS and CDR2 YDEGEE.

There are a few counts of this clone. The chain is built from TRBV4-3 and TRBJ2-6, with 7 bases fitting TRBD2. Per the germline V gene, CDR1 is LGHNA and CDR2 is YSLEER. This CDR3 has 19 amino acids. After removal of 4 bases from V and 0 bases from J, the junction contained 12 bases not matched to a gene. CDR3 nucleotide sequence: TGCGCCAGCAGCCCCAAAGCCGGGGGGTCGGTCTCTGGGGCCAACGTCCTGACTTTC. Protein product: CASSPKAGGSVSGANVLTF.

V gene TRBV5-4 combines with J gene TRBJ2-6; a possible D gene is TRBD2 (6 bases). V lost 4 bases and J 12 bases, leaving 14 bases between the germline ends. The CDR3 is 13 amino acids. CDR1 is SGHNT, CDR2 YYREEE, per germline (reference sequence). CDR3 in amino acids: CASSPEVGGVLTF. CDR3 nucleotide sequence: TGTGCCAGCAGCCCCGAGGTGGGGGGCGTCCTGACTTTC.

This rearrangement joins TRBV28 to TRBJ2-2; D gene ambiguous. The germline V and J ends were trimmed by 6 bases and 0 bases, with 17 bases remaining between them. The CDR3 covers 17 residues. From germline, CDR1 is MDHEN and CDR2 SYDVKM. The CDR3 DNA reads as TGTGCCAGCAGCCCCCTCTTATGGGTTACGAACACCGGGGAGCTGTTTTTT. Residues: CASSPLLWVTNTGELFF.

The chain is built from TRBV19 and TRBJ1-5; D is perhaps TRBD1 (6 bases). Trimming pared 4 bases from V and 6 bases from J, leaving 16 bases between. Germline values: CDR1 LNHDA, CDR2 SQIVND (reference sequence). This CDR3 has 15 residues. The CDR3 coding sequence is TGTGCCAGTAGTACCCCACAGGGAGGGGGTCAGCCCCAGCATTTT. Encoded protein: CASSTPQGGGQPQHF.

The V call is TRBV7-8, the J call TRBJ2-2; D possibly corresponds to TRBD1 (5 bases). The V and J ends lost 3 bases and 6 bases respectively, with 8 bases between them. Per the germline V gene, CDR1 is SGHVS and CDR2 is FQNEAQ. This CDR3 comprises 13 residues. CDR3 DNA sequence: TGTGCCAGCAGCTTCCCAGGGCCCGGGGAGCTGTTTTTT. Its protein product is CASSFPGPGELFF.

V and J are TRBV7-9 and TRBJ1-4; unclear D gene. The CDR3 contains 12 residues. V was cut by 2 bases and J by 8 bases, with 6 bases left in between. Germline values: CDR1 SEHNR, CDR2 FQNEAQ (reference sequence). CDR3 loop: CASSLRPEKLFF. CDR3 DNA: TGTGCCAGCAGCTTACGTCCGGAAAAACTGTTTTTT.

The rearrangement uses TRBV10-3 and TRBJ2-3; D is possibly TRBD1 (6 bases). There are 12 residues in the CDR3. CDR1 and CDR2 (germline): ENHRY, SYGVKD. V was cut by 6 bases and J by 3 bases, with 7 bases left in between. The CDR3 coding sequence is TGTGCCATCAGACAGGGAACAGATACGCAGTATTTT. It translates to CAIRQGTDTQYF.

The chain is built from TRBV19 and TRBJ1-5, with D uncertain. The CDR3 is made up of 17 amino acids. V lost 2 bases to trimming and J lost 2 bases, with 16 bases between them. The germline V gene encodes CDR1 LNHDA and CDR2 SQIVND (reference sequence). The CDR3 nucleotides are TGTGCCAGTAGTATACACCTTAGGCCCCGTGGCAATCAGCCCCAGCATTTT. Residues: CASSIHLRPRGNQPQHF.

The chain links TRBV9 to TRBJ2-1; 9 bases line up with TRBD2. This CDR3 region has 16 residues. With 1 base clipped from V and 1 base from J, the junction kept 3 bases outside the gene matches. Per germline, CDR1 SGDLS and CDR2 YYNGEE. In DNA form, the CDR3 reads TGTGCCAGCAGCGTAAATAGCGGGGGATCCTACAATGAGCAGTTCTTC. It encodes CASSVNSGGSYNEQFF. The whole variable domain, filled in from reference TRBV9 and TRBJ2-1, reads DSGVTQTPKHLITATGQRVTLRCSPRSGDLSVYWYQQSLDQGLQFLIQYYNGEERAKGNILERFSAQQFPDLHSELNLSSLELGDSALYFCASSVNSGGSYNEQFFGPGTRLTVL.

The genes are TRBV29-1 and TRBJ2-6, with D possibly being TRBD1 (5 bases). Between the trimmed V and J ends, which lost 1 base and 0 bases, there was a span of 10 bases. Per the germline V gene, CDR1 is SQVTM and CDR2 is ANQGSEA. CDR3 size: 16 residues. The CDR3 loop is CSVEVPGRSGANVLTF. The CDR3 nucleotides read TGCAGCGTTGAAGTCCCAGGGCGCTCTGGGGCCAACGTCCTGACTTTC.